Shown below are 6 T cell receptor beta chains from a single sample sequenced in a study of blood T cell repertoires in COVID-19 (dated by TCRdb to about 2020). Library prep was done by the immunoSEQ multiplex PCR assay. In its TCRdb copy, this immuneACCESS table keeps in-frame sequences only and misses some clones. Where compared with another copy, unresolved V genes explain less than half of these, and the others have no known cause. In all, the sample holds roughly 320,000 clones, and 70% to 90% of those were seen once. The top ten constitute around 4% of the sample. The sample was PBMCs or T cells enriched from blood (not recorded which). The receptors stem from a man between 25 and 39 years old who had recovered from COVID-19.

This clone was observed a few times. This chain links TRBV1 with TRBJ1-4; the table assigns TRBD1, which was not confirmed against the DNA. TRBV1 is tagged as a pseudogene. CDR3 size: 18 residues. The CDR3 bases are TGCACCAGCAGCCAAGTCTGCCTCGGACAGGGCCTGTATGAAAAACTGTTTTTT. Its protein is CTSSQVCLGQGLYEKLFF.

This clone was counted a single time. The CDR3 loop reads CASKVNRQGVDYTF. Here the CDR3 DNA reads TGTGCCAGCAAAGTGAATAGGCAGGGGGTTGACTACACCTTC. The rearrangement links TRBV6-5 to TRBJ1-2; TRBD1 aligns across 7 bases. The CDR3 extends over 14 amino acids. J lost 10 bases, V lost 7 bases, and 15 bases had no gene match. Germline V CDR1 and CDR2: MNHEY, SVGAGI.

The chain has TRBV27 and TRBJ1-5; D remains unclear. The germline CDR1 and CDR2 sequences are MNHEY and SMNVEV (reference sequence). Between the trimmed V and J ends, which lost 5 bases and 9 bases, there was a span of 11 bases. The CDR3 spans 12 residues. CDR3 nucleotides: TGTGCCAGCAGTGAATTCTCAGGGCCCCAGCATTTT. It translates to CASSEFSGPQHF.

The J gene is TRBJ2-7, the V gene TRBV28; possible D gene TRBD1, 5 bases. V shed 5 bases and J shed 3 bases, with 17 bases lying between them. The CDR3 sequence is 15 residues long. Germline V gives CDR1 MDHEN, CDR2 SYDVKM. The chain's CDR3 is CASSGIPQGHYEQYF. CDR3 bases: TGTGCCAGCAGTGGAATCCCCCAGGGCCACTACGAGCAGTACTTC.

Only a few counts were recorded for this clone. This chain joins TRBV18 and TRBJ1-1; 7 bases align to TRBD1. Germline V gene data show CDR1 as KGHSH and CDR2 as LQKENI. The CDR3 is made up of 13 amino acids. The V gene end was trimmed by 6 bases and the J gene end by 1 base; junction bases not matched to a gene: 2. The CDR3 DNA reads TGTGCCAGCTCTGGGGACAGGAACACTGAAGCTTTCTTT. The encoded protein is CASSGDRNTEAFF.

Of note for this clone: An end of the junction does not agree with germline; a read error may underlie this. This chain joins TRBV14 and TRBJ1-2, with D possibly TRBD1 on 5 matching bases. The CDR3 has 12 amino acids. Germline V gives CDR1 SGHDN, CDR2 FVKESK. The CDR3 spells CASSQSGLTEDF. The CDR3, as DNA: TGTGCCAGCAGCCAATCCGGCCTGACAGAGGACTTC.